These T cell receptor beta chains were read from a single sample in a study of OX40 agonist ivuxolimab in advanced cancers. Clones were sequenced by immunoSEQ multiplex PCR, and TCRdb holds only the in-frame ones, with some missing. The data show roughly 110,000 clones, 85% to 95% seen once. This material consisted of CD4+ or CD8+ T cells sorted from blood, taken in a trial of the OX40 agonist ivuxolimab. These receptors were obtained from an adult with an advanced solid tumor such as melanoma, head and neck, liver or kidney cancer. Each CDR3 is given with its conserved first and last residue. Each record gives: D gene, clone size, J gene, V gene, CDR3 DNA, CDR3 protein. The D gene is left open where the match is weak. Expanded clones are given a class, and other clones once, few, many or no size at all.

NA | NA | TRBJ1-6 | TRBV5-1 | TGCGCCAGCAGCCCGGGCGGTCCCCCCCGGACAGCCCGAAGTTCACCCCTCCACTTT | CASSPGGPPRTARSSPLHF
TRBD1 | NA | TRBJ2-7 | TRBV19 | TGTGCCAGTGCAATAGGACAGGGACCCTACGAGCAGTACTTC | CASAIGQGPYEQYF
TRBD1 | NA | TRBJ2-7 | TRBV5-1 | TGCGCCAGCAGCTTACAGGGGACCTACGAGCAGTACTTC | CASSLQGTYEQYF
NA | NA | TRBJ1-5 | TRBV5-1 | TGCGCCAGCATTAGTTCTAGGCACAGTTTAAGCGGGCAGCAGCCCCAGCATTTT | CASISSRHSLSGQQPQHF
TRBD1 | NA | TRBJ1-5 | TRBV28 | TGTGCCAGGGTCAGAAGCGACAGGGGAGATTATAGCAATCAGCCCCAGCATTTT | CARVRSDRGDYSNQPQHF
NA | NA | TRBJ2-5 | TRBV7-2 | TGTGCCAGCAGCTTAGGGGGCGCGTTGGAGACCCAGTACTTC | CASSLGGALETQYF
NA | NA | TRBJ1-1 | TRBV28 | TGTGCCAGCAGTGGGGGATCGAGTACTGAAGCTTTCTTT | CASSGGSSTEAFF
NA | NA | TRBJ1-6 | TRBV6-5 | TGTGCCAGCAGTCTACGGGACAACTATTCACCCCTCCACTTT | CASSLRDNYSPLHF
NA | NA | TRBJ1-2 | TRBV15 | TGTGCCACCAGCAGAGTTGAGGGGAACTATGGCTACACCTTC | CATSRVEGNYGYTF
NA | once | TRBJ1-1 | TRBV9 | TGTGCCAGCAGCGTACAAGGGGCAGGGACTGAAGCTTTCTTT | CASSVQGAGTEAFF
NA | NA | TRBJ1-2 | TRBV4-3 | TGCGCCAGCAGCCAAGATATGCGCACCTACTATGGCTACACCTTC | CASSQDMRTYYGYTF
NA | NA | TRBJ2-2 | TRBV28 | TGTGCCAGCAGTACGAACACCGGGGAGCTGTTTTTT | CASSTNTGELFF
NA | once | TRBJ1-4 | TRBV6-5 | TGTGCCAGCAGCCTCCGGGCCTATAATGAAAAACTGTTTTTT | CASSLRAYNEKLFF
TRBD2 | NA | TRBJ2-1 | TRBV7-3 | TGTGCCAGCAGCTTGGCGACTAGCGGGAGTAGGAATGAGCAGTTCTTC | CASSLATSGSRNEQFF
TRBD1 | NA | TRBJ1-2 | TRBV6-5 | TGTGCCAGCAGCCAGGACAGGGTTGGATATGGCTACACCTTC | CASSQDRVGYGYTF
TRBD2 | NA | TRBJ2-7 | TRBV27 | TGTGCCAGCAGTTTATCTGTAGCGGGAGGCGTCCACGAGCAGTACTTC | CASSLSVAGGVHEQYF
NA | NA | TRBJ2-2 | TRBV19 | TGTGCCAGTAGTAGTATGACAGCGGTCACCGGGGAGCTGTTTTTT | CASSSMTAVTGELFF
NA | NA | TRBJ1-1 | TRBV18 | TGTGCCAGCTCACCACCGCAGGGGAACACTGAAGCTTTCTTT | CASSPPQGNTEAFF
NA | few | TRBJ2-5 | TRBV7-8 | TGTGCCAGCAGCTTAGCTGAGACCCAGTACTTC | CASSLAETQYF
NA | NA | TRBJ2-5 | TRBV7-7 | TGTGCTAGCAGCTTAGCTGGGGGGCAGGGAGAGACCCAGTACTTC | CASSLAGGQGETQYF
NA | NA | TRBJ1-1 | TRBV14 | TGTGCCAGCAGCCCCGGGACTTTCAACACTGAAGCTTTCTTT | CASSPGTFNTEAFF
NA | NA | TRBJ2-1 | TRBV7-3 | TGTGCCAGCAGCTTACAGGGTAAAGGCTTTAATGAGCAGTTCTTC | CASSLQGKGFNEQFF
TRBD2 | NA | TRBJ2-1 | TRBV28 | TGTGCCAGCAGTTTATGGGGACTAGCGGGAGGTGAGAATGAGCAGTTCTTC | CASSLWGLAGGENEQFF
TRBD1 | NA | TRBJ1-4 | TRBV11-2 | TGTGCCAGCAGCAGGGGACAGGCCACCCCGGGCGAAAAACTGTTTTTT | CASSRGQATPGEKLFF
NA | NA | TRBJ2-7 | TRBV2 | TGTGCCAGCAGTGTTTGGAAGGCCTCCTACGAGCAGTACTTC | CASSVWKASYEQYF
TRBD1 | NA | TRBJ2-5 | TRBV11-1 | TGTGCCAGCAGCTTAGAGCCGACCGGGACAGGGAAAGAGACCCAGTACTTC | CASSLEPTGTGKETQYF
NA | NA | TRBJ1-3 | TRBV9 | TGTGCCAGCAGCGTAGCTACTGTGAGGGACTTCTCTGGAAACACCATATATTTT | CASSVATVRDFSGNTIYF
NA | NA | TRBJ2-5 | TRBV21-1 | TGTGCCAGCAGCACCCAAGAGACCCAGTACTTC | CASSTQETQYF
TRBD2 | NA | TRBJ2-7 | TRBV7-2 | TGTGCCAGCAGCTTGTCCAGACTAGCGGGACGCTACGAGCAGTACTTC | CASSLSRLAGRYEQYF
NA | NA | TRBJ2-1 | TRBV18 | TGTGCCAGCTCGCCTGGACAGTGGGCCTCCTACAATGAGCAGTTCTTC | CASSPGQWASYNEQFF
NA | NA | TRBJ2-7 | TRBV2 | TGTGCCAGCAGTGAAGGTGAGGACCACGAGCAGTACTTC | CASSEGEDHEQYF